This TCR beta chain was recovered during a study of cytomegalovirus exposure and HLA in healthy donors (TCRdb year 2017). Describing the broader study: An earlier analysis of more than 550 of the donors reported 276 Gb of sequence data and some 110 million unique TCR beta sequences obtained from approximately 180 million T cells. An early release that covered about 600 HLA-typed donors contained approximately 300 gigabases of sequencing data and roughly 84 million unique TCR sequences. Of the roughly 400 genotyped donors, 65% to 90% were placed in the genetic ancestry cluster associated with self-reported Caucasian donors. The aim of the study was to test whether cataloging public T cell receptors could identify signatures of past pathogen exposure. The study profiled the T cell repertoires of more than 500 subjects by immunosequencing and related them to cytomegalovirus serostatus. A separate validation cohort of approximately 130 different subjects was used in addition to the approximately 640-subject first cohort. The study combined high-throughput TCR immunosequencing, statistical association of individual TCRs with disease status, and machine learning to predict cytomegalovirus infection status. To study patterns of TCR occurrence, a later analysis re-analyzed previously published TCR beta repertoires from 550 to 800 donors and added high-resolution HLA genotyping. In the later analysis, no new phenotypic data were used to find candidate immune exposures; instead, reliance was placed on TCR beta sequences and their occurrence across donors. An earlier analysis of approximately 500 of the donors applied high-throughput TCR beta sequencing to assess whether each TCR beta V gene segment acted as functional or pseudogenic. Alongside the repertoire data, information on donor age, sex, ethnicity and CMV serostatus was compiled. A later genetic analysis used genome-wide SNP genotypes for about 60% of the 666 donors, treating that subset as a discovery cohort. Every repertoire in the discovery cohort had been generated on one and the same sequencing platform. Both class I and class II loci were covered by HLA typing, at four-digit resolution. Typing coverage varied by locus: 629-630 donors for A, B, C, DRB1 and DQB1; roughly 520 for DQA1; approximately 610 for DPA1; 400 to 480 for DPB1. Because of strong linkage in the cohort, roughly five DR-DQ haplotypes were treated as single units for association and clustering. Across under 500 genotyped donors of the cohort, an average of 235,054 unique TCR beta nucleotide sequences per donor were sequenced, and approximately 17% of those sequences were non-productive.

Trimming at the junction amounts to 4 bases on V and 8 bases on J, and the germline ends lie 21 bases apart. The CDR3 numbers 16 residues from cysteine through phenylalanine. Kept here is only the CDR3 DNA, which spans 48 bases and is read in frame from base 1. As encoded in the germline V gene, CDR1 is SGHRS while CDR2 is YFSETQ. Library generation was performed with the immunoSEQ multiplex PCR assay. A mixture of 60 forward primers for TCR Vbeta segments and 13 reverse primers for TCR Jbeta segments was used in the multiplex PCR. The CDR3 region of rearranged TCR beta genes was amplified from genomic DNA with a multiplex PCR assay. The amplified TCR beta libraries were sequenced on the Illumina HiSeq System as 87-base-pair reads. The authors' pipeline ran thus. In a later analysis, tens of millions of unique TCR beta chains were counted across the roughly 610 repertoires, and around 10 million of these chains were shared by at least two donors. Raw reads were error-corrected and collapsed into unique sequences by a nearest-neighbor algorithm in which closely related sequences were merged to remove PCR and sequencing errors. V, D and J gene segments were assigned by aligning CDR3 sequences to IMGT reference sequences. For a sequence to be retained, a match of at least six nucleotides was required to both a V gene segment and a J gene segment. A rearrangement counted as productive if the CDR3 had no stop codons and remained in frame with V and J, and every other rearrangement counted as non-productive. Following IMGT convention, CDR3 was defined as the stretch from the second conserved V-encoded cysteine to the conserved J-encoded phenylalanine. The earlier analysis of around 640 of the donors excluded sequences that lacked an unambiguous match to a single V gene segment. An earlier analysis of 587 of the donors classified V segments as functional when productive rearrangements were above 56.7% and as segregating when the standard deviation between donors was above 5%. A statistical classification framework was developed to diagnose cytomegalovirus status using the catalog of TCR beta chain sequences. In a later analysis, TCR nucleotide sequences were compared against IMGT/GENE-DB human TR gene sequences so that V and J genes could be assigned. In a later analysis, CDR3 sequences and most-parsimonious VDJ recombination scenarios were assigned using the TCRdist pipeline. In a later analysis, each TCR beta chain was defined by its CDR3 amino acid sequence together with its V-gene family, and reads without a unique V-gene family were excluded. As a way to deal with suspected cross-contamination and a sequencing artifact, a later analysis dropped roughly 600 nucleotide sequences that were highly shared and had low generation probability. In a later analysis, a clonal expansion index for each public chain was calculated from normalized within-repertoire ranks of inferred template counts. In a later analysis, generation probabilities were computed with a VDJ recombination model fitted to out-of-frame rearrangements, and the resulting probabilities were checked against IGoR. A later analysis scored TCR-TCR, TCR-HLA and TCR-CMV co-occurrence with hypergeometric tests, applying a repertoire-size bias correction to TCR pairs. To estimate false discovery rates, a later analysis permuted the HLA or CMV assignments 20 times. In a later analysis, co-occurring TCRs were grouped using DBSCAN, and TCRdist sequence similarity was added for clustering within HLA-allele-positive subsets. Repertoires with fewer than 30,000 or more than 120,000 public chains, plus five repertoires with anomalous nucleotide sharing, were excluded from co-occurrence clustering. The clones in this table, taken by TCRdb from immuneACCESS, are in-frame only. Not every clone is retained; where verified, under half of the shortfall comes from an unresolved V gene, and the cause of the rest is unknown. V and J calls and clone size are given by that table; D and trimming were obtained from the DNA. The sample table holds 200,000 to 250,000 clones, of which 70% to 85% were seen once. More than 0.45% of the sample lies in the top ten.

Overall study results and their limits: According to a later analysis, parvovirus B19, influenza, CMV and Epstein-Barr virus appeared linked to several top co-occurrence clusters. While some public TCRs were present in many individuals, most TCR sequences turned up only very rarely across donors. Correlated functional status among segregating V segments might reflect linkage disequilibrium, but an unknown experimental factor could not be ruled out. Some IMGT-functional V segments, including TRBV6-2 and TRBV6-3, could not be distinguished by the 87-base-pair reads and were therefore excluded. Assigning TCR associations to individual alleles was difficult when HLA alleles, especially DR and DQ, strongly co-occurred. In this cohort, only TCR beta chains were sequenced, and detectable features were limited by the absence of alpha or paired-chain data. In vitro tests confirmed that three of the cytomegalovirus-associated TCR beta chains recognize cytomegalovirus antigens. According to a later analysis, TCR association rates differed among HLA loci, with DRB1 alleles showing the most associated TCRs and HLA-C alleles showing the fewest. The only immune exposure information available for the cohort was CMV serostatus. Cytomegalovirus status was reported to be diagnosed by the classifier with high specificity and sensitivity in both the original and validation cohorts. In an earlier analysis of fewer than 700 of the donors, most TCR beta V segments appeared in productive rearrangements about 87% or about 30% of the time, broadly matching IMGT annotations. At a false discovery rate of 0.05, a later analysis linked roughly 17,000 TCR beta sequences to specific HLA alleles. In a later genetic analysis, fewer N-insertions in productive TCRs were reported among donors in an Asian-associated ancestry cluster than the roughly 710-donor mean. A group of highly shared sequence variants was considered likely to be a technical artifact of the sequencing pipeline. In a later analysis, HLA-associated TCR beta chains showed more clonal expansion and lower generation probabilities than non-associated chains that were equally common. An association between a missense DCLRE1C variant and V-gene and J-gene trimming of TCR beta chains was found in a later genetic analysis and replicated in an independent cohort. The authors suggested that the approach could potentially be generalized to other disease states and immunological phenotypes. Presence/absence analyses assumed roughly uniform sequencing depth across donors, an assumption that may not hold. HLA typing was unavailable for some donors at each locus, so association tests used only the typed subset. A later analysis found that most CMV-associated TCR beta chains appeared HLA-restricted, with HLA associations seemingly driven largely by CMV exposure. The study listed approximately 160 TCR beta chains as associated with cytomegalovirus. Because counts were too low, seventeen rarely observed V segments, including chromosome 9 orphons, were excluded from the earlier analysis of several hundred of the donors. A further reported finding was that TCR beta sequences accurately predicted the HLA-A and HLA-B alleles for most subjects in the first cohort.

The cohort was made up of 500 to 800 healthy bone marrow donors. Cohort members were all nominally healthy when sampled, although unrecorded immune exposures were likely present. The donor was CMV seronegative and was included in the group of several hundred seronegative cohort members. Each donor provided a peripheral blood sample, and peripheral blood mononuclear cells were used for TCR beta sequencing. The Qiagen DNeasy Blood Extraction Kit was used to extract genomic DNA from the blood cell samples. On this clone itself: It lacks a known antigen. No clone much larger than this one lies a single base away; base qualities are absent.

Rearrangement joined TRBV5-1 to TRBJ2-2; the D region possibly corresponds to TRBD2 (5 bases align). The sample taken for sequencing was PBMCs. The sequence was collected from a woman between 40 and 55 years old in good health and CMV-seronegative. The nucleotide sequence is given as TGCGCCAGCAGCCACCGCCGAGAGGGAAGTAGAGGGGAGCTGTTTTTT. Its product reads: CASSHRREGSRGELFF.